A selection of T cell receptor beta chains follows, all from one sample in a study of early T cells in non-severe SARS-CoV-2 infection. One entry per CDR3 protein results from TCRdb running MiXCR on the 5' RACE reads. This sample has approximately 28,000 distinct CDR3 sequences, with about 4.9% found just once. Specimen: whole blood, collected at baseline. These receptors were taken from an adult who was a healthcare worker with PCR-confirmed SARS-CoV-2 infection or an uninfected control (not recorded which). Both conserved end residues are part of each CDR3.

v_call: TRBV20-1
cdr3_aa: CSARDLTKKAGGAQHF

v_call: TRBV7-8
cdr3_aa: CASSLWFNSNQPQHF

v_call: TRBV12-3/TRBV12-4
cdr3_aa: CASSLRVRLGQPQHF

v_call: TRBV6-1
cdr3_aa: CASSDQDKEAFF

v_call: TRBV29-1
cdr3_aa: CSVEDGGSDEQYF

v_call: TRBV10-3
cdr3_aa: CAISESAGGRYGYTF

v_call: TRBV3-1
cdr3_aa: CASSPLDRDKSPLHF

v_call: TRBV5-4
cdr3_aa: CASSPDRSSYNEQFF

v_call: TRBV19
cdr3_aa: CASSATGATYNEQFF

v_call: TRBV20-1
cdr3_aa: CSARLDYGTDTQYF

v_call: TRBV7-7
cdr3_aa: CASSWTQGRIEQYF

v_call: TRBV6-1
cdr3_aa: CASSDPGYEQYF

v_call: TRBV20-1
cdr3_aa: CSARDEIGIFNYGYTF

v_call: TRBV6-2/TRBV6-3
cdr3_aa: CASRSGSSDTQYF

v_call: TRBV18
cdr3_aa: CASSTSRDSYEQYF

v_call: TRBV7-3
cdr3_aa: CASSPSGAENTIYF

v_call: TRBV6-5
cdr3_aa: CASSYEFLNTEAFF

v_call: TRBV7-6
cdr3_aa: CASSQGQVNTEAFF

v_call: TRBV20-1
cdr3_aa: CSAIWTATYEQYF

v_call: TRBV10-3
cdr3_aa: CAISGQGNNEQFF

v_call: TRBV28
cdr3_aa: CASSWIYEQYF

v_call: TRBV7-2
cdr3_aa: CASSSTRSGTEAFF

v_call: TRBV6-6
cdr3_aa: CASSTTSYEQYF

v_call: TRBV7-3
cdr3_aa: CASSLYLVLGALGVF

v_call: TRBV7-2
cdr3_aa: CASRNWNEQFF

v_call: TRBV30
cdr3_aa: CAWTSQTVQYF

v_call: TRBV4-2
cdr3_aa: CASSQVVGRDEQFF

v_call: TRBV7-2
cdr3_aa: CASSSQAETQYF

v_call: TRBV12-3/TRBV12-4
cdr3_aa: CASSFGLGEPTTDTQYF

v_call: TRBV7-2
cdr3_aa: CASSQRLALGDSSSFNEQFF

v_call: TRBV7-3
cdr3_aa: CASSRGPYSTEAFF

v_call: TRBV19
cdr3_aa: CASSTPRLAGTADTQYF

v_call: TRBV7-8
cdr3_aa: CASSLTGPSTGELFF

v_call: TRBV12-3/TRBV12-4
cdr3_aa: CASRWTGYNEQFF

v_call: TRBV12-3/TRBV12-4
cdr3_aa: CASSPVTGDTGELFF

v_call: TRBV20-1
cdr3_aa: CSASLAREKLFF

v_call: TRBV6-5
cdr3_aa: CASSPAEGPHMREQYF

v_call: TRBV12-3/TRBV12-4
cdr3_aa: CASSNSYEQYF

v_call: TRBV2
cdr3_aa: CASSRTSARGETQYF

v_call: TRBV9
cdr3_aa: CASSVGSGIYGYTF

v_call: TRBV9
cdr3_aa: CASSEGHPNEQFF

v_call: TRBV7-8
cdr3_aa: CASSLARREATGNSNQPQHF

v_call: TRBV12-3/TRBV12-4
cdr3_aa: CASSFPGLAGRNEQFF

v_call: TRBV9
cdr3_aa: CASSKDPDGQPQHF

v_call: TRBV5-5
cdr3_aa: CASSLEENTEAFF

v_call: TRBV11-2
cdr3_aa: CASSRLAGTDTQYF

v_call: TRBV7-2
cdr3_aa: CASSFQGAYNEQFF

v_call: TRBV9
cdr3_aa: CASSDRIRNTGELFF

v_call: TRBV7-3
cdr3_aa: CASSKGGNTEAFF

v_call: TRBV29-1
cdr3_aa: CSVGTAYEQYF

v_call: TRBV10-1
cdr3_aa: CASSDYALGYNEQFF

v_call: TRBV7-2
cdr3_aa: CASSSRTPIYEQYF

v_call: TRBV12-3/TRBV12-4
cdr3_aa: CASSRRGGFSDTQYF

v_call: TRBV7-8
cdr3_aa: CASSTTGFSEAFF

v_call: TRBV5-1
cdr3_aa: CASSLSNYEQYF

v_call: TRBV20-1
cdr3_aa: CSARLDWGQINQPQHF